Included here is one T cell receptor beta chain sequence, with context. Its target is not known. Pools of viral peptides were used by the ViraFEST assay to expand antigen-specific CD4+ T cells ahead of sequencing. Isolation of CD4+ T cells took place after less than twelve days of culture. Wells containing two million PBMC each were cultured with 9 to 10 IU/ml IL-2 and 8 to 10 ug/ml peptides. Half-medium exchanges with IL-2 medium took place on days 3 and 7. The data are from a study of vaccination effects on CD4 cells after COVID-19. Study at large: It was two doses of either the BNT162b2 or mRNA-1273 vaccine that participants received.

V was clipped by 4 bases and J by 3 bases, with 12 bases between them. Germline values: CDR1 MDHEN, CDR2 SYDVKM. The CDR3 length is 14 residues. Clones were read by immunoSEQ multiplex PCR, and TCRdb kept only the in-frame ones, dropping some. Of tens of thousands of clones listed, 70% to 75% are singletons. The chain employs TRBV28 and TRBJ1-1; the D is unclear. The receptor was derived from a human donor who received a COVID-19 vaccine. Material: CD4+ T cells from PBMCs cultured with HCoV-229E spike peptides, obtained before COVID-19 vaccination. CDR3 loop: CASSSAGGHTEAFF. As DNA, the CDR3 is TGTGCCAGCAGTTCCGCCGGCGGGCACACTGAAGCTTTCTTT.